This TCR beta chain was retrieved from a study of blood T cell repertoires in COVID-19. The method was immunoSEQ multiplex PCR; TCRdb's version includes in-frame clones alone and lacks a portion of them. The repertoire consists of roughly 100,000 clones, with around 87% occurring once and the leading ten covering 15% to 20%. The trim removed 5 bases at V and 2 bases at J, leaving 4 bases unmatched. The germline CDR1 and CDR2 sequences are MNHEY and SVGAGI. The CDR3 has 14 amino acids. The rearrangement uses TRBV6-5 and TRBJ2-7; 9 bases align to TRBD1. Sequenced sample: peripheral blood. The sequence was obtained from a human donor in a cohort sampled during active COVID-19. The CDR3 sequence: CASSRDRDAYEQYF. The CDR3, as DNA: TGTGCCAGCAGTCGGGACAGGGACGCCTACGAGCAGTACTTC.